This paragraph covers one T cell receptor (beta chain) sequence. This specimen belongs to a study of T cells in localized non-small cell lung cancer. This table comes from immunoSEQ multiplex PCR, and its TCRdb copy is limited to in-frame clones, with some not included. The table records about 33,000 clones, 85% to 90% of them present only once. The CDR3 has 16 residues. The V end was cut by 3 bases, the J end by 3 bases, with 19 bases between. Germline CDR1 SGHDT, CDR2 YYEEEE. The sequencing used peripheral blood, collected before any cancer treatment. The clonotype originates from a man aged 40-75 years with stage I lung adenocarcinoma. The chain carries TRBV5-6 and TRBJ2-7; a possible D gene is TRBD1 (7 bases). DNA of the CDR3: TGTGCCAGCAGCTCTAGGCGGGGACAGAGCGGCTACGAGCAGTACTTC. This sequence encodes CASSSRRGQSGYEQYF.